Below, 8 T cell receptor beta chains from the same sample are listed, as sequenced in a study of blood T cell repertoires in COVID-19. Profiled with immunoSEQ multiplex PCR; TCRdb holds only in-frame clones, not every one. Of more than 90,000 clones in the sample, more than 60% were seen once. Sequenced material: peripheral blood. The receptors derive from a man in his 70s with acute or convalescent COVID-19.

The rearrangement links TRBV7-2 to TRBJ1-4, with a tentative D call TRBD1 (5 bases). Germline assignment: CDR1 SGHTA and CDR2 FQGNSA. The CDR3 has 15 residues. V lost 3 bases to trimming and J lost 8 bases, with 16 bases between them. The CDR3 protein is CASSFGAQGGEKLFF. For the CDR3, the DNA is TGTGCCAGCAGCTTTGGGGCGCAGGGTGGCGAAAAACTGTTTTTT.

This clone was detected ten times or more. This rearrangement joins TRBV27 to TRBJ1-5, with D maybe TRBD1 (5 bases). Germline CDR1 MNHEY, CDR2 SMNVEV (reference sequence). The CDR3 runs 14 residues. Deletions cut 5 bases from V and 3 bases from J, with 11 bases between. The CDR3 nucleotides are TGTGCCAGCAGTCTCGACAGCCCCAATCAGCCCCAGCATTTT. This codes for CASSLDSPNQPQHF.

This chain links TRBV11-3 with TRBJ2-3; 10 nucleotides match TRBD1. This CDR3 comprises 15 residues. V lost 5 bases to trimming and J lost 0 bases; unmatched junction nucleotides: 2. Germline V gives CDR1 SGHNT, CDR2 YENEEA. The CDR3 sequence is CASSLGQGSTDTQYF. The CDR3 DNA sequence: TGTGCCAGCAGCCTGGGACAGGGGAGCACAGATACGCAGTATTTT.

The V gene is TRBV9, the J gene TRBJ2-7, with a tentative D call TRBD1 (7 bases). The CDR3 length is 17 residues. Germline V gene data show CDR1 as SGDLS and CDR2 as YYNGEE. V gave up 0 bases and J gave up 3 bases, with 19 bases separating them. This CDR3 is CASSVGPRGVIFYEQYF. The CDR3 coding sequence is TGTGCCAGCAGCGTAGGCCCCAGGGGGGTAATATTCTACGAGCAGTACTTC.

This chain uses TRBV6-5 with TRBJ2-7; 14 bases are a match to TRBD2. The germline V gene encodes CDR1 MNHEY and CDR2 SVGAGI. The length of the CDR3 is 15 residues. V lost 5 bases, J lost 4 bases, and 4 bases stayed unmatched. The CDR3 DNA reads as TGTGCCAGCAGTAAGGGACTAGCGGGAGAGTACGAGCAGTACTTC. Residues: CASSKGLAGEYEQYF.

The chain recombines TRBV7-2 with TRBJ2-7; 9 bases agree with TRBD2. This CDR3 is built from 13 residues. Per germline, CDR1 SGHTA and CDR2 FQGNSA. The V segment lost 1 base and the J segment 9 bases; nucleotides outside the gene matches: 4. CDR3 nucleotides: TGTGCCAGCAGCTTAGGCCGGCGGGGGGGGCAGTACTTC. Amino acids: CASSLGRRGGQYF.

V and J are TRBV5-1 and TRBJ1-5; D not certain. Trimming shortened V by 5 bases and J by 6 bases, and 12 bases separated the two germline ends. The CDR3 spans 13 residues. Germline CDR1 reads SGHRS; CDR2 reads YFSETQ. For the CDR3, the DNA is TGCGCCAGCAGTGCGATAACGGGTCAGCCCCAGCATTTT. Its translation is CASSAITGQPQHF.

This rearrangement joins TRBV20-1 to TRBJ2-7; 8 bases fit TRBD2. Germline CDR1 and CDR2: DFQATT and SNEGSKA (reference sequence). The CDR3 spans 16 residues. Trimming at V came to 3 bases and at J to 1 base, leaving 11 bases not matched to a gene. The CDR3 loop reads CSASPWTSLSSYEQYF. The CDR3 DNA reads TGCAGTGCTAGTCCCTGGACTAGCCTATCGTCCTACGAGCAGTACTTC.